This T cell receptor beta chain was sequenced during a study of cytomegalovirus exposure and HLA in healthy donors. General study points: The study found most TCR sequences rare, yet found some public TCRs in many donors. CMV antigen specificity was confirmed in vitro for three CMV-associated chains. Trimming of TCR beta V- and J-genes showed a link, identified in a later analysis, to a missense DCLRE1C variant. Of the V segments, some could not be distinguished, including TRBV6-2 and TRBV6-3, and were excluded.

The sample holds one count of this clone. What it binds is unknown. Germline-derived CDR1 and CDR2 are SGHNT and YENEEA. CDR3 length equals 16 residues. V lost 5 bases and J 6 bases, leaving 21 bases between the germline ends. Both 60 Vbeta primers and 13 Jbeta primers went into the PCR. Assay: immunoSEQ multiplex PCR; the TCRdb copy retains only in-frame clones and omits some. This sample has 90,000 to 150,000 clones; roughly three quarters occur once, and the top ten carry roughly 12%. The material sequenced was PBMCs. This chain joins TRBV11-3 and TRBJ2-3, with a possible D match to TRBD2 (7 bases). The sequence was collected from a woman aged 35 to 49 in good health and CMV-seropositive. CDR3: CASSQGGAGVVDTQYF. The CDR3 nucleotides are TGTGCCAGCAGCCAAGGGGGGGCCGGGGTTGTGGATACGCAGTATTTT. Full variable domain (rest looked up from reference TRBV11-3 and TRBJ2-3): EAGVVQSPRYKIIEKKQPVAFWCNPISGHNTLYWYLQNLGQGPELLIRYENEEAVDDSQLPKDRFSAERLKGVDSTLKIQPAELGDSAVYLCASSQGGAGVVDTQYFGPGTRLTVL.